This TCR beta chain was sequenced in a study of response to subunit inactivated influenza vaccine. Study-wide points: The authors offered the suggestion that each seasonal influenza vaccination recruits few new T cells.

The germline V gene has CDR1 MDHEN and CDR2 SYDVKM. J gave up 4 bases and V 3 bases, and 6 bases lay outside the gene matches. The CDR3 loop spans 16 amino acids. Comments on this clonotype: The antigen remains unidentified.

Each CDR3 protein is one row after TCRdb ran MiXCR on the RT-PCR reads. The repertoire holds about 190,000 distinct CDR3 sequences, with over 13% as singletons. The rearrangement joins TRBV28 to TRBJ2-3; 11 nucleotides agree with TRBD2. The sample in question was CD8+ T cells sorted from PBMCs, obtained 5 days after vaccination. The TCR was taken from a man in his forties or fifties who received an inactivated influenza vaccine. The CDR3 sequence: CASSFPGLADSDTQYF. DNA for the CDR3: TGTGCCAGCAGTTTTCCGGGACTAGCGGACTCAGATACGCAGTATTTT. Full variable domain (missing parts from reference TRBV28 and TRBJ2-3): DVKVTQSSRYLVKRTGEKVFLECVQDMDHENMFWYRQDPGLGLRLIYFSYDVKMKEKGDIPEGYSVSREKKERFSLILESASTNQTSMYLCASSFPGLADSDTQYFGPGTRLTVL.